Following are 8 T cell receptor beta chains from one sample sequenced in a study of control samples from healthy donors and cancer patients. The method was immunoSEQ multiplex PCR; TCRdb's version includes in-frame clones alone and lacks a portion of them. The sample carries 90,000 to 150,000 clones, 70% to 90% recorded once. Sequencing was performed on blood. All receptors come from a middle-aged man in good health.

This clone came up once. CDR3 sequence (DNA): TGTGCCAGCACGGCACAGACTACAGATACGCAGTATTTT. As protein: CASTAQTTDTQYF. This sequence joins TRBV14 and TRBJ2-3; D remains ambiguous. Trimming stripped 7 bases from V and 3 bases from J, with 11 bases between. The CDR3 loop spans 13 amino acids. Per the germline V gene, CDR1 is SGHDN and CDR2 is FVKESK.

V usage is TRBV12-3 or TRBV12-4 and J usage is TRBJ1-1; D gene unclear. Trimming shortened V by 5 bases and J by 8 bases, and 15 bases separated the two germline ends. CDR3 size: 13 residues. CDR3 protein: CASSPTRTREAFF. CDR3 sequence (DNA): TGTGCCAGCAGTCCCACACGCACCCGGGAAGCTTTCTTT.

This chain joins TRBV28 and TRBJ1-5; TRBD1 might be the D (6 bases). The CDR3 covers 16 residues. Looked up from germline, CDR1 is MDHEN and CDR2 is SYDVKM. With 7 bases removed from V and 0 bases from J, the gap between germline ends came to 16 bases. The CDR3 region is CASNTGGGNSNQPQHF. CDR3 DNA: TGTGCCAGCAACACGGGGGGCGGGAATAGCAATCAGCCCCAGCATTTT.

This clone was seen a few times. The rearrangement uses TRBV9 and TRBJ1-1; D remains ambiguous. Germline assignment: CDR1 SGDLS and CDR2 YYNGEE. V was clipped by 4 bases and J by 8 bases, with 24 bases between them. The CDR3 is 16 residues long. In DNA form, the CDR3 reads TGTGCCAGCAGCCCCAATGGTGAGGTGACTTTAGGAGAAGCTTTCTTT. Amino acid sequence: CASSPNGEVTLGEAFF.

The chain couples TRBV18 to TRBJ2-3; D is unresolved. The V and J ends lost 6 bases and 5 bases respectively, with 9 bases between them. The germline gives CDR1 KGHSH, CDR2 LQKENI. This CDR3 has 12 amino acids. In DNA, the CDR3 is TGTGCCAGCTCCCCTTTCGAAGATACGCAGTATTTT. Protein sequence: CASSPFEDTQYF.

The chain has TRBV7-2 and TRBJ2-1; tentative D call: TRBD2 (5 bases). The CDR3 is 15 amino acids. CDR1 and CDR2 (germline): SGHTA, FQGNSA. Trimming took off 1 base at V and 3 bases at J, with 10 bases between the two ends. The CDR3 DNA is TGTGCCAGCAGCTTAGAACGGGGAAACTACAATGAGCAGTTCTTC. It is translated as CASSLERGNYNEQFF. Supplemented by reference TRBV7-2 and TRBJ2-1, the full variable domain reads GAGVSQSPSNKVTEKGKDVELRCDPISGHTALYWYRQSLGQGLEFLIYFQGNSAPDKSGLPSDRFSAERTGGSVSTLTIQRTQQEDSAVYLCASSLERGNYNEQFFGPGTRLTVL.

This rearrangement joins TRBV7-9 to TRBJ1-2, with D unclear. Trimming stripped 5 bases from V and 4 bases from J, with 8 bases between. Germline lookup yields CDR1 SEHNR and CDR2 FQNEAQ (reference sequence). The CDR3 is 12 amino acids. The CDR3 sequence is CASSPYGYGYTF. CDR3 DNA: TGTGCCAGCAGCCCGTATGGCTATGGCTACACCTTC.

Only one count was recorded for this clone. This rearrangement joins TRBV5-1 to TRBJ2-7, with TRBD1 as a possible D gene (7 bases). Germline values: CDR1 SGHRS, CDR2 YFSETQ. With 3 bases removed from V and 7 bases from J, the gap between germline ends came to 11 bases. The CDR3 sequence is 12 residues long. CDR3 nucleotides: TGCGCCAGCAGCTGGAGGGGGCAGGAGCAGTACTTC. It yields the protein CASSWRGQEQYF.